The T cell receptor (beta chain) under discussion was sequenced for a study of blood T cell repertoires in COVID-19. Study information: The United States, Italy and Spain supplied acute and convalescent COVID-19 samples.

In the authors' workflow: Cell counts per sample came from amplifying reference gene primers. The method was immunoSEQ multiplex PCR; TCRdb's version includes in-frame clones alone and lacks a portion of them. The V and J calls and clone size come from that table; D and trimming were worked out from the DNA. The data show about 160,000 clones, with about 85% seen just once and 8% held by the top ten. Per the germline V gene, CDR1 is SGHVS and CDR2 is FNYEAQ. CDR3 size: 17 residues. Trimming took 5 bases from V and 3 from J; bases not matched to a gene: 12. Allocation to cohorts depended on clinical history reported by the participants.

Input material: PBMCs or T cells enriched from blood (not recorded which). V gene TRBV7-6 combines with J gene TRBJ2-3, with 9 bases that match TRBD2. This clonotype was sampled from a woman in her forties or fifties who had recovered from COVID-19. CDR3 in DNA: TGTGCCAGCAGCCGCTTTCTTAGCGGGAGCGCGACAGATACGCAGTATTTT. It yields the protein CASSRFLSGSATDTQYF. The full variable domain, with the rest looked up from reference TRBV7-6 and TRBJ2-3, is GAGVSQSPRYKVTKRGQDVALRCDPISGHVSLYWYRQALGQGPEFLTYFNYEAQQDKSGLPNDRFSAERPEGSISTLTIQRTEQRDSAMYRCASSRFLSGSATDTQYFGPGTRLTVL.